Ten or more counts support the clone carrying this T cell receptor (beta chain). Its antigen is currently unknown. The data are from a study of tumor-infiltrating lymphocytes in primary liver carcinoma. Study observations and caveats: With p = 0.039, the top-250-clone fraction in tumors significantly exceeded that in blood.

Per germline, CDR1 MNHEY and CDR2 SVGAGI. V gave up 6 bases and J gave up 2 bases, with 17 bases separating them. The CDR3 extends over 15 amino acids. Each 20-30 mg portion of unsorted bulk tissue served as the source for co-extraction of RNA and DNA. Researchers took samples from five separate regions of each tumor. The template, 500 ng total RNA, yielded TCR beta cDNA made with a constant-region primer. Sequencing libraries for TCR beta derived from three nested multiplex PCR rounds that used slightly modified ARM-PCR. The first two PCR rounds, roughly 10 cycles each, used TRBV1-TRBV30 forward primers and a C-beta reverse primer. A single record per CDR3 protein comes from TCRdb applying MiXCR to the multiplex PCR reads. The table records 99,000 or so distinct CDR3 sequences, 69% of them present only once.

This clonotype was sampled from a woman aged 55-69 years with primary liver carcinoma and hepatitis B virus infection. The sample comprised liver tumor tissue from sampling region 5. Subset reported: tumor region T5, tumor centre. This chain connects TRBV6-5 to TRBJ2-7; no reliable D call. Written as DNA, the CDR3 is TGTGCCAGCAGCTTTCGACAAGCACCCCCCTACGAGCAGTACTTC. This encodes CASSFRQAPPYEQYF.